The 26 T cell receptor beta chains below all came from one sample that was sequenced in a study of CD8+CD57+ T cells in acquired aplastic anemia. Using genomic DNA as the template, TCR beta VDJ and CDR3 profiling was carried out. TCRdb analysed the reads with MiXCR anew, one entry per CDR3 protein. The sample yields approximately 160,000 distinct CDR3 sequences, more than 45% seen once. Patients chosen for sequencing had shown CD8+CD57+ cell expansion by flow cytometry. The sample was sorted CD4+, CD8+, or CD8+CD57+ T cells (not recorded which) from PBMCs. Receptor source: a human donor with aplastic anemia.

This clonotype occurred many times. The rearrangement uses TRBV19 and TRBJ2-3, with 11 bases aligning to TRBD2. Trimming removed 5 bases from V and 3 bases from J; junction bases left unmatched: 10. CDR1 and CDR2 (germline): LNHDA, SQIVND (reference sequence). The CDR3 is 17 residues long. CDR3 in DNA: TGTGCCAGTAGTCTAGTAGCGGGAGGGCCGAGAACAGATACGCAGTATTTT. The encoded protein is CASSLVAGGPRTDTQYF.

The V gene is TRBV29-1, the J gene TRBJ2-1; D possibly corresponds to TRBD2 (7 bases). V shed 3 bases and J shed 7 bases, with 25 bases lying between them. The CDR3 spans 17 residues. The V gene's germline CDR1 is SQVTM and CDR2 ANQGSEA. The CDR3 DNA follows: TGCAGCGTTGAGGACCCTTTTCGGGGGGCGCTCAAAAATGAGCAGTTCTTC. This sequence encodes CSVEDPFRGALKNEQFF.

CDR3 DNA sequence: TGTGCCAGCACCTACATCTCGGGACAGGGGGATAGCAATCAGCCCCAGCATTTT. This translates into CASTYISGQGDSNQPQHF. This chain connects TRBV6-2 or TRBV6-3 to TRBJ1-5; TRBD1 matches 11 bases. The V gene's germline CDR1 is MNHEY and CDR2 SVGEGT. The CDR3 has 18 amino acids. The V and J ends lost 7 bases and 0 bases, in that order; junction bases with no gene match: 11.

Remarks on this clonotype: Sequence at one end of the junction differs from germline and may be a read error. This chain connects TRBV29-1 to TRBJ1-2; D may be TRBD1 (5 bases). The germline gives CDR1 SQVTM, CDR2 ANQGSEA. The CDR3 covers 10 residues. The CDR3 bases are TGCAGCGCCCAGGGAGGCGGCTGCACCTTC. Residues: CSAQGGGCTF.

Details on this clonotype: The junction differs from germline at one of its ends, possibly a read error. The chain combines TRBV19 with TRBJ2-1; 7 bases fit TRBD1. The germline V gene has CDR1 LNHDA and CDR2 SQIVND (reference sequence). The CDR3 is made up of 14 amino acids. The CDR3 loop is CASRIQGSYNEQFF. CDR3 in DNA: TGCGCCAGCAGAATACAGGGGTCCTACAATGAGCAGTTCTTC.

Of note for this clonotype: A read error may be the cause here, since a much bigger clone is one base away. The chain has TRBV12-3 or TRBV12-4 and TRBJ2-3, with 8 bases aligning to TRBD2. This CDR3 has 16 amino acids. The DNA for the CDR3 is TGTGCCAGCAGTTTATGGCGGGGAGCGGGAGCAGATACGCAGTGTTTT. Translating it yields CASSLWRGAGADTQCF.

This clonotype has a handful of counts. This chain connects TRBV27 to TRBJ2-1; the D gene is possibly TRBD1 (6 bases). The germline V gene encodes CDR1 MNHEY and CDR2 SMNVEV (reference sequence). Trimming removed 5 bases from V and 0 bases from J, with 11 bases in between. This CDR3 comprises 15 residues. The CDR3 spells CASSPGTSSYNEQFF. DNA of the CDR3: TGTGCCAGCAGTCCGGGGACAAGCTCCTACAATGAGCAGTTCTTC.

On this clonotype itself: A read error may be the cause here, since a much bigger clone is one base away. The CDR3 end shows no conserved phenylalanine or tryptophan, and so a read error is likely. The CDR3, as DNA: TGTGCCAGCAGCCCACCTTCGGTTTATGAGCAGTTCCTC. Translating it yields CASSPPSVYEQFL. This chain uses TRBV7-3 with TRBJ2-1; no clear D gene. The germline CDR1 and CDR2 sequences are SGHTA and FQGTGA. The CDR3 is made up of 13 amino acids. Trimming cost V 5 bases and J 8 bases, with 13 bases left between them.

The V and J genes are TRBV6-4 and TRBJ2-1; D may be TRBD1 or TRBD2 (5 bases each). The V gene's germline CDR1 is MRHNA and CDR2 SNTAGT. Trimming pared 2 bases from V and 5 bases from J, leaving 10 bases between. CDR3 length: 14 amino acids. CDR3 DNA: TGTGCCAGCAGTGACGGGACGGAAAACAATGAGCAGTTCTTC. This codes for CASSDGTENNEQFF.

In regard to this clonotype: A single base separates this from a much larger clone, so it may be a read error. The V and J genes are TRBV5-1 and TRBJ2-1, with D maybe TRBD2 (6 bases). CDR3 size: 16 residues. Germline loops: CDR1 SGHRS, CDR2 YFSETQ. The CDR3 sequence is CASSLNSGSSCNEQFF. As DNA, the CDR3 is TGCGCCAGCAGCTTGAATTCCGGGAGCTCCTGCAATGAGCAGTTCTTC.

The genes are TRBV19 and TRBJ1-2; D perhaps matches TRBD1 (6 bases). Germline V gene lookup returns CDR1 LNHDA and CDR2 SQIVND (reference sequence). The CDR3 runs to 13 residues. The ends were cut back, 5 bases at V and 2 bases at J, with 9 bases in the middle. CDR3 amino acids: CASSADRNYGYTF. The CDR3 DNA reads TGTGCCAGTAGTGCGGACAGAAACTATGGCTACACCTTC.

The sample holds many counts of this clonotype. This rearrangement joins TRBV24-1 to TRBJ2-5; tentatively, D is TRBD1 (5 bases). The V gene's germline CDR1 is KGHDR and CDR2 SFDVKD. CDR3 size: 12 residues. V was clipped by 7 bases and J by 2 bases, with 7 bases between them. CDR3 region: CATSRAQETQYF. DNA of the CDR3: TGTGCCACCAGCAGGGCTCAAGAGACCCAGTACTTC.

The V gene is TRBV19, the J gene TRBJ1-5, with a weak D call TRBD1 (5 bases). The CDR3 has 12 residues. From germline, CDR1 is LNHDA and CDR2 SQIVND (reference sequence). V gave up 8 bases and J gave up 6 bases, with 11 bases separating them. In DNA, the CDR3 is TGTGCCAGTCGAATACAGGCTCAGCCCCAGCATTTT. Protein product: CASRIQAQPQHF.

The chain recombines TRBV11-1 with TRBJ2-1; D may be TRBD1 (6 bases). Trimming pared 6 bases from V and 9 bases from J, leaving 18 bases between. From germline, CDR1 is SGHAT and CDR2 FQDESV (reference sequence). The CDR3 spans 14 residues. Written as DNA, the CDR3 is TGTGCCAGCAGTTACGTCAGGGGATTGGGTGAGCAGTTCTTC. Its protein product is CASSYVRGLGEQFF.

The chain is built from TRBV29-1 and TRBJ2-3, with 7 bases aligning to TRBD2. The CDR3 is made up of 15 amino acids. Germline V gives CDR1 SQVTM, CDR2 ANQGSEA. The CDR3 reads CSATPSSGPTDTQYF. The CDR3 region has the DNA TGCAGTGCAACCCCGTCTAGCGGCCCCACAGATACGCAGTATTTT.

Details on this clonotype: This may stem from a read error, because a much larger clone lies one nucleotide away. The V call is TRBV10-1, the J call TRBJ1-3; D gene ambiguous. The CDR3 spans 15 residues. Germline V gene sequence: CDR1 WNHNN, CDR2 SYGVQD (reference sequence). CDR3 amino acids: CTSRIPSRSGNTIYF. For the CDR3, the DNA is TGCACCAGCCGTATTCCAAGCCGCTCTGGAAACACCATATATTTT.

This clonotype was seen at least ten times. The rearrangement links TRBV4-1 to TRBJ1-1; D ambiguous. V dropped 2 bases and J dropped 0 bases, with 13 bases sitting between them. The CDR3 runs 16 residues. Germline loops: CDR1 MGHRA, CDR2 YSYEKL. CDR3 residues: CASSQHTTNMNTEAFF. CDR3 nucleotides: TGCGCCAGCAGCCAACACACCACGAACATGAACACTGAAGCTTTCTTT.

This clonotype appeared many times. J is TRBJ1-6 and V is TRBV5-5, with D hard to call. Between the trimmed V and J ends, which lost 4 bases and 3 bases, there was a span of 14 bases. CDR3 size: 16 residues. The germline gives CDR1 SGHKS, CDR2 YYEKEE (reference sequence). The CDR3 reads CASSPVAQSYNSPLHF. In DNA form, the CDR3 reads TGTGCCAGCAGCCCGGTTGCACAGAGCTATAATTCACCCCTCCACTTT.

The table lists this clonotype with many counts. The V call is TRBV5-5, the J call TRBJ2-7; D gene uncertain. Germline values: CDR1 SGHKS, CDR2 YYEKEE (reference sequence). The CDR3 extends over 13 amino acids. Trimming left V 4 bases short and J 3 bases short, with 11 bases between. CDR3 residues: CASSLSPFYEQYV. The CDR3 DNA follows: TGTGCCAGCAGCCTCTCCCCATTCTACGAGCAGTACGTC.

This clonotype was detected a few times. The V gene is TRBV11-2, the J gene TRBJ2-5; maybe TRBD2 (6 bases). Between the trimmed V and J ends, which lost 4 bases and 7 bases, there was a span of 22 bases. Looked up from germline, CDR1 is SGHAT and CDR2 is FQNNGV. There are 16 residues in the CDR3. Here the CDR3 DNA reads TGTGCCAGCAGCTCTTTGACCCAAGCGCGGCGGGGGACCCAGTACTTC. Encoded protein: CASSSLTQARRGTQYF.

This clonotype has a count of ten or more. The chain recombines TRBV12-3 or TRBV12-4 with TRBJ1-1; no clear D gene. The ends were cut back, 0 bases at V and 0 bases at J, with 5 bases in the middle. CDR3 length equals 14 residues. As DNA, the CDR3 is TGTGCCAGCAGTTTAGCAGGCATGAACACTGAAGCTTTCTTT. Protein sequence: CASSLAGMNTEAFF.

The chain combines TRBV29-1 with TRBJ1-4; 8 bases agree with TRBD1. Germline-derived CDR1 and CDR2 are SQVTM and ANQGSEA. J gave up 1 base and V 4 bases, and 2 bases lay outside the gene matches. CDR3 size: 14 residues. The CDR3 nucleotides read TGCAGCGTTGGTGACAGGGGAACTAATGAAAAACTGTTTTTT. Amino acid sequence: CSVGDRGTNEKLFF.

This clonotype has a count of ten or more. In DNA form, the CDR3 reads TGCGCCAGCAGCTTGGTACAGGGGGGTGCTGGCTACACCTTC. It yields the protein CASSLVQGGAGYTF. The rearrangement joins TRBV5-1 to TRBJ1-2, with 8 bases matching TRBD1. The ends lost 0 bases at V and 7 bases at J; junction bases unmatched: 5. In germline, CDR1 is SGHRS, CDR2 YFSETQ. The CDR3 contains 14 residues.

As regards this clonotype: A read error may explain this, as a much larger clone is one base away. This chain links TRBV20-1 with TRBJ2-1, with D hard to call. Germline V CDR1 and CDR2: DFQATT, SNEGSKA (reference sequence). Trimming removed 3 bases at V and 9 bases at J, with 12 bases between. The CDR3 totals 12 residues. The CDR3, as DNA: TGCAGTGCTAGTACAGAATTGAGTGAGCAGTTCTTC. This codes for CSASTELSEQFF.

Concerning this clonotype: Compared with germline, one end of the junction differs, possibly owing to a read error. The gene calls are TRBV15 and TRBJ1-2, with D maybe TRBD1 (5 bases). This CDR3 region has 15 residues. Germline loops: CDR1 LNHNV, CDR2 YYDKDF (reference sequence). The CDR3 loop is CATRRDRGGFVGYTF. CDR3 sequence (DNA): TGTGCCACCAGGAGAGATCGTGGGGGTTTTGTTGGCTACACCTTC.

A few counts support this clonotype. The genes are TRBV27 and TRBJ1-1; D possibly corresponds to TRBD1 (5 bases). CDR1 is MNHEY, CDR2 SMNVEV, per germline (reference sequence). This CDR3 spans 15 amino acids. V was shortened by 0 bases and J by 0 bases, with 8 bases between the two germline ends. The CDR3 sequence: CASSLSSGMNTEAFF. In nucleotides, the CDR3 is TGTGCCAGCAGTTTATCGTCAGGGATGAACACTGAAGCTTTCTTT.